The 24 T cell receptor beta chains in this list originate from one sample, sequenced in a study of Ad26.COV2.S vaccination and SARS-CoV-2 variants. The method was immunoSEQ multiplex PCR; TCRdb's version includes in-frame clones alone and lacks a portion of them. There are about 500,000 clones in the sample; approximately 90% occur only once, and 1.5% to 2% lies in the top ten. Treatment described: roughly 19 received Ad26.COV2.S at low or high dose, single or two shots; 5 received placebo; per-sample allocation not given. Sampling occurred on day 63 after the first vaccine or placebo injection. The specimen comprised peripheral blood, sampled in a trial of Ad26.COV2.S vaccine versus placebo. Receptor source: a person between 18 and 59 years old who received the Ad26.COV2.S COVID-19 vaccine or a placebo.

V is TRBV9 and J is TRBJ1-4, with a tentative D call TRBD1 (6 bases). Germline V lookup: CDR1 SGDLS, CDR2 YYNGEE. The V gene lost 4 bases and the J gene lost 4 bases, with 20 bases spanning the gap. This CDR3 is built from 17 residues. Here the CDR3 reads CASSPHFNGQLNEKLFF. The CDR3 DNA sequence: TGTGCCAGCAGCCCCCACTTTAACGGACAGCTTAATGAAAAACTGTTTTTT.

CDR3 in DNA: TGTGCCAGCTCACGCCGGGACAGAGTTAATGAAAAACTGTTTTTT. This sequence encodes CASSRRDRVNEKLFF. The V gene is TRBV18, the J gene TRBJ1-4; 7 nucleotides match TRBD1. Germline trimming cut 4 bases from V and 4 bases from J; bases unmatched to any gene: 6. Germline CDR1 KGHSH, CDR2 LQKENI. This CDR3 comprises 15 residues. Full variable domain (outside the CDR3, taken from reference TRBV18 and TRBJ1-4): NAGVMQNPRHLVRRRGQEARLRCSPMKGHSHVYWYRQLPEEGLKFMVYLQKENIIDESGMPKERFSAEFPKEGPSILRIQQVVRGDSAAYFCASSRRDRVNEKLFFGSGTQLSVL.

The CDR3 loop is CASSSTGGVSGLYNEQFF. DNA of the CDR3: TGTGCCAGCAGTTCAACGGGTGGGGTCAGCGGACTTTACAATGAGCAGTTCTTC. The chain links TRBV28 to TRBJ2-1; weak D call: TRBD2 (5 bases). Trimming pared 4 bases from V and 4 bases from J, leaving 23 bases between. CDR1 MDHEN and CDR2 SYDVKM come from the germline V gene. The CDR3 is made up of 18 amino acids.

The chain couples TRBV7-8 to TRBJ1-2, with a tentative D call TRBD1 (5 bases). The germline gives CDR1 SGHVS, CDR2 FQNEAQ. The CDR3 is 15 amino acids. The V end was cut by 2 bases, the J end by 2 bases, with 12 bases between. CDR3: CASSLRQLGNYGYTF. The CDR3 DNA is TGTGCCAGCAGCTTAAGACAGCTTGGAAACTATGGCTACACCTTC.

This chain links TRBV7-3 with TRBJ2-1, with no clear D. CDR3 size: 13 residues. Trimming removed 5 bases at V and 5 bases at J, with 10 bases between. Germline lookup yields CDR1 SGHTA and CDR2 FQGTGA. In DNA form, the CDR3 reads TGTGCCAGCAGCCTCCTTAGTGACAATGAGCAGTTCTTC. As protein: CASSLLSDNEQFF.

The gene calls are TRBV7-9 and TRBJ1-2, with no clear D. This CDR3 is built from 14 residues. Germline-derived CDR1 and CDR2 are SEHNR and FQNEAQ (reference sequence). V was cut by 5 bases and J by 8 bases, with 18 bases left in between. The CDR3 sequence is CASSKSEGLGGYTF. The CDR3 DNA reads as TGTGCCAGCAGCAAATCTGAAGGGCTTGGAGGCTACACCTTC.

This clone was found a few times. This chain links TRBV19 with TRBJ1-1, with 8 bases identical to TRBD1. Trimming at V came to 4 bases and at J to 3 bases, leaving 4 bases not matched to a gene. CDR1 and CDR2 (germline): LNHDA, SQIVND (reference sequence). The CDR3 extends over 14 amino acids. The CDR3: CASSTGTGHTEAFF. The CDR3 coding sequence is TGTGCCAGTAGTACTGGGACAGGACACACTGAAGCTTTCTTT.

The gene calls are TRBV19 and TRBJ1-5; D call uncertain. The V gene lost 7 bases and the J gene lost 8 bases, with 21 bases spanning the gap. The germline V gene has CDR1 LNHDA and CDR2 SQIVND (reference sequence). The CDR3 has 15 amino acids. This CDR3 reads CASTESLTLGKPQHF. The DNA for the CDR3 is TGTGCCAGTACCGAAAGTTTGACCCTTGGAAAGCCCCAGCATTTT.

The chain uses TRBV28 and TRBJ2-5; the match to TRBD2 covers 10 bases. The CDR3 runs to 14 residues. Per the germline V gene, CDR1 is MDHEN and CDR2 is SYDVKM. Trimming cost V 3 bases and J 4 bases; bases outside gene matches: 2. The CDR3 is CASSLPSGRETQYF. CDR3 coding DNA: TGTGCCAGCAGTTTGCCTAGCGGGAGAGAGACCCAGTACTTC.

The CDR3 nucleotides are TGTGCCAGCGGGCGGTGGGGGGGTGAGACCCAGTACTTC. Protein sequence: CASGRWGGETQYF. The chain couples TRBV7-2 to TRBJ2-5; 7 bases are a match to TRBD2. The junction had 8 bases not matched to a gene; V was cut back by 8 bases and J by 5 bases. This CDR3 is 13 amino acids long. Germline V gives CDR1 SGHTA, CDR2 FQGNSA.

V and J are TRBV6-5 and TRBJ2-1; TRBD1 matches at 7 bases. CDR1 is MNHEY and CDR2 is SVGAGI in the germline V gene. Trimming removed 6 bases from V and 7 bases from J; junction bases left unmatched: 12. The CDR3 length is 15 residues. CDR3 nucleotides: TGTGCCAGCAGCCGACAGGGATGGGACAAAAATGAGCAGTTCTTC. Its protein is CASSRQGWDKNEQFF.

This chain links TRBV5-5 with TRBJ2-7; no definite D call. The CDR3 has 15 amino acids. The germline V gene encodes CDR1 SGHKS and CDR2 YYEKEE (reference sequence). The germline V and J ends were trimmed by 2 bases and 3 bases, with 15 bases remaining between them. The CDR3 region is CASSLGGTKNYEQYF. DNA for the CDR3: TGTGCCAGCAGCTTAGGCGGTACTAAGAACTACGAGCAGTACTTC. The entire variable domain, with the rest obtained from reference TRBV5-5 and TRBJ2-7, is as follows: DAGVTQSPTHLIKTRGQQVTLRCSPISGHKSVSWYQQVLGQGPQFIFQYYEKEERGRGNFPDRFSARQFPNYSSELNVNALLLGDSALYLCASSLGGTKNYEQYFGPGTRLTVT.

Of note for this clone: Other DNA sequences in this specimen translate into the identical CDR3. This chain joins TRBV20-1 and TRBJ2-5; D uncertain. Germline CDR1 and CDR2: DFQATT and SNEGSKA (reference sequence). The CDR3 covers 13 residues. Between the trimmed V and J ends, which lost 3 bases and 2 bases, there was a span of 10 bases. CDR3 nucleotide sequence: TGCAGTGCTAGTCGAGGTCCTCAAGAGACCCAGTACTTC. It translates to CSASRGPQETQYF.

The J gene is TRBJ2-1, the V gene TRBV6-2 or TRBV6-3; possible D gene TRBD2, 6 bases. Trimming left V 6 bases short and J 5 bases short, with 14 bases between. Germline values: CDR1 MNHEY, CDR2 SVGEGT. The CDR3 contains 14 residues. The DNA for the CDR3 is TGTGCCAGCAGCCCCTGGAGGGCTAACAATGAGCAGTTCTTC. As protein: CASSPWRANNEQFF.

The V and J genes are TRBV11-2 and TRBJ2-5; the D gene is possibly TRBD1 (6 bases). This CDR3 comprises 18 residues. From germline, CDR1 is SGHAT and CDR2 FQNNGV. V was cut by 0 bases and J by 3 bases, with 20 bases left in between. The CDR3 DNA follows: TGTGCCAGCAGCTTAGACCCCCGCCTACACAGGGTCGAAGAGACCCAGTACTTC. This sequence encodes CASSLDPRLHRVEETQYF.

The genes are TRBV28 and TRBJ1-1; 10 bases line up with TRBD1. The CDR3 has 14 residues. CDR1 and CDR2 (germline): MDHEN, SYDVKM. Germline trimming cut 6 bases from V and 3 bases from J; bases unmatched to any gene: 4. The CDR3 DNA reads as TGTGCCAGCAGCGCCGGGACAGGGGACACTGAAGCTTTCTTT. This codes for CASSAGTGDTEAFF.

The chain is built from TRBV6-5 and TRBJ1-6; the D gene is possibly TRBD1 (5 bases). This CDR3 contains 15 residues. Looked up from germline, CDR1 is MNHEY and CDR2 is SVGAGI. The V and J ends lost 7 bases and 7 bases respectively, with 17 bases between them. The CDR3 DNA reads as TGTGCCAGCACCCCAAACAGGTCGCGCAATTCACCCCTCCACTTT. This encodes CASTPNRSRNSPLHF.

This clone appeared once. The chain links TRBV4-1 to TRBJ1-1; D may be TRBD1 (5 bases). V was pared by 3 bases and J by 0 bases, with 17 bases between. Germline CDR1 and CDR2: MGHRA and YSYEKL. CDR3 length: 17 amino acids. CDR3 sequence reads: CASSQYPRRGMNTEAFF. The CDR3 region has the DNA TGCGCCAGCAGCCAGTACCCCAGACGGGGGATGAACACTGAAGCTTTCTTT.

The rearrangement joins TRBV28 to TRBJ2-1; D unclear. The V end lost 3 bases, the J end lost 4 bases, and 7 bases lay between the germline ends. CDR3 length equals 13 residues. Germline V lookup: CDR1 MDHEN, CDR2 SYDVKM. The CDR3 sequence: CASSFVGYNEQFF. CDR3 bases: TGTGCCAGCAGTTTCGTAGGATACAATGAGCAGTTCTTC.

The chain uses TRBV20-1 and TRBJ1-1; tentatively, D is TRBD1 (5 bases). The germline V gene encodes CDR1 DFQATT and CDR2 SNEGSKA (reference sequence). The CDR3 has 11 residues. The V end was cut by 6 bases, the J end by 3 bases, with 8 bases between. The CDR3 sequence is CSAPRDTEAFF. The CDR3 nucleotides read TGCAGTGCCCCCAGGGACACTGAAGCTTTCTTT.

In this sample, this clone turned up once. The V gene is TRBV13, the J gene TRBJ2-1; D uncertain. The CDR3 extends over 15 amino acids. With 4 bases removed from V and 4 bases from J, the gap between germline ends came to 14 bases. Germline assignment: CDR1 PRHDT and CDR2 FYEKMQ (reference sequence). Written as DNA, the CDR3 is TGTGCCAGCAGCTCGGTTGGGGAAGCATACAATGAGCAGTTCTTC. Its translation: CASSSVGEAYNEQFF.

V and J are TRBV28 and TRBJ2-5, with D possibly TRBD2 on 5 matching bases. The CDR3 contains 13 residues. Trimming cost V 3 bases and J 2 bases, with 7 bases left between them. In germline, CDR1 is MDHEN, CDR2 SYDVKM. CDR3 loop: CASSLRGQETQYF. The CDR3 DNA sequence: TGTGCCAGCAGTTTGAGAGGGCAAGAGACCCAGTACTTC.

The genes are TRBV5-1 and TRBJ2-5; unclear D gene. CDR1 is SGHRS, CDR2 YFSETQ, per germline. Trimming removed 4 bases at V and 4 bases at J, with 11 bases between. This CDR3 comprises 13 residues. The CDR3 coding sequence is TGCGCCAGCAGCCGTAGTTGGGGAGAGACCCAGTACTTC. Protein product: CASSRSWGETQYF.

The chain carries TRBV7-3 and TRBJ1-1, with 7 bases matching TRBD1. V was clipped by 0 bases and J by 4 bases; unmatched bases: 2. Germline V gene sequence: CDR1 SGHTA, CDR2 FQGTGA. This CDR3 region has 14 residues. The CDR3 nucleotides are TGTGCCAGCAGCTTAACCTCAGGGGGCACTGAAGCTTTCTTT. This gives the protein CASSLTSGGTEAFF.